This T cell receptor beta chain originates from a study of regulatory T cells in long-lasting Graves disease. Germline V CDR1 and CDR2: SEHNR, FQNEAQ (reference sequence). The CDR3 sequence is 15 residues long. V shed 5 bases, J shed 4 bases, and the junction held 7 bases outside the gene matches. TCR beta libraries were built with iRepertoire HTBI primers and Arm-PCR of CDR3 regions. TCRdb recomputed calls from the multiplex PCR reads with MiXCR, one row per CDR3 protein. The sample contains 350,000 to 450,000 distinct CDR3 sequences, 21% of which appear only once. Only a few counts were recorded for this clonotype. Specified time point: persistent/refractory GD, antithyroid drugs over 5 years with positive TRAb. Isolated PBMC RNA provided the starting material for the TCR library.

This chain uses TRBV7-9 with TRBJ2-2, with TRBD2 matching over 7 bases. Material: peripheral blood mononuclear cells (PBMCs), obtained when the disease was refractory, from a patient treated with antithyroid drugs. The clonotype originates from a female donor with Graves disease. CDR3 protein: CASSLSGIFTGELFF. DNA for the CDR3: TGTGCCAGCAGCCTAAGCGGGATTTTCACCGGGGAGCTGTTTTTT.